These T cell receptor beta chains were read from a single sample in a study of blood T cell repertoires in COVID-19. TCRdb's table, derived via immunoSEQ multiplex PCR, lists solely in-frame clones and lacks some. The data contain around 390,000 clones, just under 90% of them singletons. The sequencing input was PBMCs or T cells enriched from blood (not recorded which). These receptors were obtained from a woman in her 50s who had recovered from COVID-19. The CDR3 runs from the conserved cysteine through the conserved F or W. The D gene is left open where the match is weak. Size is omitted from some rows. Given values are once, few, many or a class for expanded clones.

D,size,V,J,CDR3,DNA
TRBD1,once,TRBV7-2,TRBJ1-2,CASSWDREYYGYTF,TGTGCCAGCAGCTGGGACAGGGAGTACTATGGCTACACCTTC
TRBD1,once,TRBV19,TRBJ1-2,CASKVWQGALSYGYTF,TGTGCCAGCAAAGTATGGCAGGGGGCTCTATCCTATGGCTACACCTTC
TRBD1,.,TRBV30,TRBJ1-3,CAGSQGGSGNTIYF,TGTGCCGGCTCTCAGGGGGGCTCTGGAAACACCATATATTTT
.,.,TRBV19,TRBJ2-2,CASSIQGTKTGELFF,TGTGCCAGTAGTATCCAGGGGACAAAAACCGGGGAGCTGTTTTTT
TRBD1,.,TRBV30,TRBJ2-1,CALQGAYNEQFF,TGTGCCTTACAGGGGGCCTACAATGAGCAGTTCTTC
.,.,TRBV24-1,TRBJ2-3,CATQRGDTQYF,TGTGCCACGCAACGGGGTGATACGCAGTATTTT
.,.,TRBV2,TRBJ1-5,CASSLAHGGNQPQHF,TGTGCCAGCAGTCTCGCCCACGGAGGAAATCAGCCCCAGCATTTT
.,.,TRBV5-1,TRBJ2-5,CASSLVGGEETQYF,TGCGCCAGCAGCTTGGTCGGAGGGGAGGAGACCCAGTACTTC
.,once,TRBV19,TRBJ1-2,CASSISPFVAGVRDNYGYTF,TGTGCCAGTAGTATATCTCCCTTTGTGGCAGGGGTTCGGGATAACTATGGCTACACCTTC
TRBD1,few,TRBV19,TRBJ1-5,CASSPVDRGFDQPQHF,TGTGCCAGTAGTCCCGTGGACAGGGGTTTCGATCAGCCCCAGCATTTT
TRBD1,.,TRBV7-9,TRBJ2-2,CASSLVGQGRNTGELFF,TGTGCCAGCAGCTTGGTGGGACAGGGAAGAAACACCGGGGAGCTGTTTTTT
TRBD1,.,TRBV19,TRBJ1-1,CASSIGQGRPNTEAFF,TGTGCCAGTAGTATCGGACAGGGAAGGCCGAACACTGAAGCTTTCTTT
.,.,TRBV28,TRBJ1-1,CASSFPTGLREAFF,TGTGCCAGCAGTTTCCCCACAGGGTTACGTGAAGCTTTCTTT
.,.,TRBV12-3/TRBV12-4,TRBJ1-5,CASSSNSNQPQHF,TGTGCCAGCAGTTCCAATAGCAATCAGCCCCAGCATTTT
.,once,TRBV7-2,TRBJ2-5,CASSLGGAGKTQYF,TGTGCCAGCAGCTTAGGTGGGGCCGGAAAGACCCAGTACTTC
.,.,TRBV5-6,TRBJ1-1,CASSFYSGADIYYGTEAFF,TGTGCCAGCAGCTTCTACTCAGGGGCAGATATTTATTATGGCACTGAAGCTTTCTTT
TRBD1,.,TRBV6-2/TRBV6-3,TRBJ2-6,CASSSTGDGANVLTF,TGTGCCAGCAGTTCGACAGGGGATGGGGCCAACGTCCTGACTTTC
TRBD2,.,TRBV4-1,TRBJ2-1,CASSQVAGGNEQFF,TGCGCCAGCAGCCAAGTGGCCGGGGGGAATGAGCAGTTCTTC
.,.,TRBV6-5,TRBJ1-2,CASRSTGNYGYTF,TGTGCCAGCAGGAGTACAGGGAACTATGGCTACACCTTC
.,.,TRBV6-1,TRBJ1-1,CASSDPGGWNTEAFF,TGTGCCAGCAGTGATCCAGGTGGTTGGAACACTGAAGCTTTCTTT
.,.,TRBV27,TRBJ1-3,CASTPGGPSLSGNTIYF,TGTGCCAGCACTCCGGGGGGGCCCTCACTCTCTGGAAACACCATATATTTT
.,.,TRBV25-1,TRBJ1-2,CASSRGDSYGYTF,TGTGCCAGCAGTCGGGGAGATTCCTATGGCTACACCTTC
TRBD1,.,TRBV12-5,TRBJ1-6,CASGSGQGQNNSPLHF,TGTGCTAGTGGTTCCGGACAGGGCCAGAATAATTCACCCCTCCACTTT
.,few,TRBV7-9,TRBJ2-7,CASPLTRSSYEQYF,TGTGCCAGCCCGCTTACACGAAGCTCCTACGAGCAGTACTTC
.,many,TRBV29-1,TRBJ2-2,CSVVLAVNTGELFF,TGCAGCGTCGTTTTAGCGGTGAACACCGGGGAGCTGTTTTTT
.,once,TRBV2,TRBJ1-3,CASTSLDVAGNTIYF,TGTGCCAGCACTTCACTAGACGTAGCTGGAAACACCATATATTTT
.,.,TRBV7-9,TRBJ1-4,CASSPGGRSDKLFF,TGTGCCAGCAGCCCCGGAGGGAGGAGCGACAAACTGTTTTTT
.,few,TRBV7-9,TRBJ2-7,CASSDYAGYEQYF,TGTGCCAGCAGCGATTACGCGGGCTACGAGCAGTACTTC
.,once,TRBV21-1,TRBJ1-4,CASSKRGKLFF,TGTGCCAGCAGCAAAAGAGGAAAACTGTTTTTT
.,.,TRBV7-9,TRBJ1-1,CASSSDDTEAFF,TGTGCCAGCAGCTCAGATGACACTGAAGCTTTCTTT
.,.,TRBV2,TRBJ2-2,CASSERGTTGELFF,TGTGCCAGCAGTGAAAGGGGTACCACCGGGGAGCTGTTTTTT
TRBD1,.,TRBV2,TRBJ2-7,CASRLRDRGYEQYF,TGTGCCAGCAGGCTCCGGGACAGGGGCTACGAGCAGTACTTC
TRBD1,.,TRBV5-8,TRBJ1-5,CASNHRGGVDQPQHF,TGTGCCAGCAACCACCGAGGGGGCGTCGATCAGCCCCAGCATTTT
.,few,TRBV3-1/TRBV3-2,TRBJ1-1,CASSQGGRGTEAFF,TGTGCCAGCAGCCAAGGAGGGCGGGGAACTGAAGCTTTCTTT
TRBD1,.,TRBV10-3,TRBJ2-7,CAISPRDREKRSYEQYF,TGTGCCATCAGTCCCCGGGACAGGGAGAAACGCTCCTACGAGCAGTACTTC
.,once,TRBV2,TRBJ2-3,CASSGGQGKSDTQYF,TGTGCCAGCAGTGGGGGGCAGGGGAAGTCAGATACGCAGTATTTT
.,.,TRBV9,TRBJ2-1,CASSPPRGDEQFF,TGTGCCAGCAGCCCCCCTCGGGGAGATGAGCAGTTCTTC
TRBD1,.,TRBV19,TRBJ2-7,CASSQFPGGQAEQYF,TGTGCCAGTAGTCAATTCCCAGGGGGCCAAGCCGAGCAGTACTTC
.,.,TRBV2,TRBJ1-2,CASDGRESYGYTF,TGTGCCAGCGACGGCCGGGAGTCCTATGGCTACACCTTC
.,.,TRBV6-1,TRBJ1-2,CASSARPHRQNYGYTF,TGTGCCAGCAGTGCACGTCCTCATAGACAAAACTATGGCTACACCTTC
.,.,TRBV6-5,TRBJ2-5,CASSYPPGSTKETQYF,TGTGCCAGCAGTTACCCCCCCGGTAGCACCAAGGAGACCCAGTACTTC
TRBD1,.,TRBV9,TRBJ1-3,CASSREKDRSGNTIYF,TGTGCCAGCAGCCGGGAAAAGGACAGGTCCGGAAACACCATATATTTT
.,.,TRBV18,TRBJ1-1,CASSPKAANTEAFF,TGTGCCAGCTCACCCAAAGCGGCCAACACTGAAGCTTTCTTT
.,.,TRBV28,TRBJ1-1,CASCTILGQGEAFF,TGTGCCAGCTGCACCATTCTGGGGCAGGGGGAAGCTTTCTTT